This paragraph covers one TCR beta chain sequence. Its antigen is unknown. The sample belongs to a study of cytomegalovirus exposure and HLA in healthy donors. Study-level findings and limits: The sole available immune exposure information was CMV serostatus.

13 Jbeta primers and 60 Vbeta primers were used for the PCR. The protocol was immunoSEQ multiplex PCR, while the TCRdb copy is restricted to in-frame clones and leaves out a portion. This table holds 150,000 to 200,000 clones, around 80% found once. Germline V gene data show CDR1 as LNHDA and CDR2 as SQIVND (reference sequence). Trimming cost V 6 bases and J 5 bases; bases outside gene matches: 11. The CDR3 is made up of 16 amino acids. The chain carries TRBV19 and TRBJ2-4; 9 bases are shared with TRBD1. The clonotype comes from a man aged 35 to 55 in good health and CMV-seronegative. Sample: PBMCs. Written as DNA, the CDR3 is TGTGCCAGTAGGCCACCACCGGGACAGGGTCAAAACATTCAGTACTTC. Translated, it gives CASRPPPGQGQNIQYF.